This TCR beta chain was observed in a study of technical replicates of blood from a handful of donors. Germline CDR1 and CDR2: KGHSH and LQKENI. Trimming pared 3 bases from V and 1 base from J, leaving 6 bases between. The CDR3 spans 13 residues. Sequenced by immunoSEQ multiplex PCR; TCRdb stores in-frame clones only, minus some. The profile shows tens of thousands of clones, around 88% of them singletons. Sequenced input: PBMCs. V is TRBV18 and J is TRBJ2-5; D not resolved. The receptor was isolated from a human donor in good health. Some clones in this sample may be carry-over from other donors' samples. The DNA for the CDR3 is TGTGCCAGCTCACCCTATTCCCAAGAGACCCAGTACTTC. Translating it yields CASSPYSQETQYF.